The T cell receptor beta chain under discussion was sequenced for a study of T cell repertoires in cytomegalovirus infection. Across the study: In public TCR beta signatures, there were indications of both CMV infection and matching HLA type.

Each CDR3 protein gets one entry after TCRdb re-called the reads with MiXCR. Seen here are about 130,000 distinct CDR3 sequences, approximately 9.2% observed once, and the top ten hold over 9%. In this sample, this clonotype turned up a few times. Antigen unknown. General observations from the study: Clonotypes of TCR beta that were HLA-C-restricted and CMV-specific dominated the ex vivo response. Summed public TCR beta family frequency identified CMV carriers bearing the relevant HLA.

The sequenced sample consisted of PBMCs. The receptor comes from a human donor in good health (CMV status not recorded). Some clones in this sample may be carry-over from other donors' samples.

In nucleotides, the CDR3 is TGCAGTGCTAGAGATCAAAAGGGTTATGGTGGCTATGGCTACACCTTC. This gives the protein CSARDQKGYGGYGYTF. The chain combines TRBV20-1 with TRBJ1-2, with D uncertain. CDR3 length: 16 amino acids. Germline CDR1 DFQATT, CDR2 SNEGSKA (reference sequence). V was pared by 0 bases and J by 4 bases, with 18 bases between.